A selection of T cell receptor beta chains follows, all from one sample in a study of T cells in Graves' hyperthyroidism and ophthalmopathy. One entry per CDR3 protein results from TCRdb running MiXCR on the multiplex PCR reads. Here the sample spans fewer than 200,000 distinct CDR3 sequences, over 7.5% being singletons. The sequencing input was blood. These receptors all come from a woman between 18 and 30 years old with Graves' hyperthyroidism that later progressed to Graves' ophthalmopathy. CDR3s include the opening cysteine and the closing phenylalanine or tryptophan. Fields, in order: J gene, V gene, D gene, CDR3 length, clone size, CDR3 DNA, CDR3 protein. A D gene is named only where the DNA matches it firmly. Clone sizes are given selectively: once, few, many, or a class where the clone is expanded.

TRBJ1-2 TRBV7-6 TRBD1 17 many TGTGCCAGCAGCTTAGGTCCCTGGACAGGGGACCCTTATGGCTACACCTTC CASSLGPWTGDPYGYTF
TRBJ2-1 TRBV27 TRBD1 13 many TGTGCCAGCAGTTTCAACAGGGGTAATGAGCAGTTCTTC CASSFNRGNEQFF
TRBJ1-2 TRBV20-1 - 14 many TGCAGTGCGCCGGACAGCAAAGCTAACTATGGCTACACCTTC CSAPDSKANYGYTF
TRBJ2-7 TRBV20-1 - 12 many TGCAGTGCAGTTGCGTCTCGTTACGAGCAGTACTTC CSAVASRYEQYF
TRBJ2-2 TRBV12-3/TRBV12-4 - 11 many TGTGCCAGCAGTTTTGCCGGGGAGCTGTTTTTT CASSFAGELFF
TRBJ1-1 TRBV19 - 18 many TGTGCCAGTAGTAGTTATCCCGGCCAGGGCCGAATGAACACTGAAGCTTTCTTT CASSSYPGQGRMNTEAFF
TRBJ2-1 TRBV5-1 TRBD2 15 few TGCGCCAGCAGCTCCGCGGGAGAATCCTACAATGAGCAGTTCTTC CASSSAGESYNEQFF
TRBJ2-7 TRBV29-1 TRBD2 11 many TGCAGCGTTGAATTAGGGGAGGGGCAGTACTTC CSVELGEGQYF
TRBJ1-5 TRBV6-1 TRBD1 19 many TGTGCCAGCGGTTCCAATCCGGGACAGCTACTTTATAGCAATCAGCCCCAGCATTTT CASGSNPGQLLYSNQPQHF
TRBJ2-7 TRBV27 TRBD1 14 few TGTGCCAGCAGTATATACACAGGGGGCTACGAGCAGTACTTC CASSIYTGGYEQYF
TRBJ2-1 TRBV19 TRBD1 17 few TGTGCCAGTAGTACCGGGACAGGGGTTTGGGAATACAATGAGCAGTTCTTC CASSTGTGVWEYNEQFF
TRBJ1-5 TRBV28 - 13 many TGTGCCAGCAGTCCAACCGTTAATCAGCCCCAGCATTTT CASSPTVNQPQHF
TRBJ2-5 TRBV12-3/TRBV12-4 TRBD2 16 many TGTGCCAGCAGCGGACTAGCGGGAAGTTTGGGAGAGACCCAGTACTTC CASSGLAGSLGETQYF
TRBJ2-2 TRBV5-4 TRBD2 16 - TGTGCCAGCAGCTTGGGTGGGACTAGCAACACCGGGGAGCTGTTTTTT CASSLGGTSNTGELFF
TRBJ2-7 TRBV6-1 - 15 few TGTGCCAGCAGTCCTACCTTGGGGGTTCCCTACGAGCAGTACTTC CASSPTLGVPYEQYF
TRBJ2-7 TRBV7-6 - 16 many TGTGCCAGCAGCTCACAGGGCGCCGGGTCCCTTCTGGAGCAGTACTTC CASSSQGAGSLLEQYF
TRBJ2-7 TRBV7-6 TRBD2 14 many TGTGCCAGCAGCTTTACGGGAGGTAAAAGCGAGCAGTACTTC CASSFTGGKSEQYF
TRBJ2-5 TRBV4-2 - 13 many TGTGCCAGCAGCCAAGATGGCCGAGAGACCCAGTACTTC CASSQDGRETQYF
TRBJ2-2 TRBV7-8 - 15 many TGTGCCAGCAGCTTATGGGAGGACTTCACCGGGGAGCTGTTTTTT CASSLWEDFTGELFF
TRBJ2-4 TRBV29-1 TRBD1 10 - TGCAGCGCAGGGGGCGACATTCAGTACTTC CSAGGDIQYF
TRBJ2-5 TRBV20-1 TRBD1 14 many TGCAGTGCTAGACCCGGGACAGGACAAGAGACCCAGTACTTC CSARPGTGQETQYF
TRBJ1-1 TRBV30 - 13 many TGTGCCTGGGGCTATGGGGTGAACACTGAAGCTTTCTTT CAWGYGVNTEAFF
TRBJ2-2 TRBV6-1 TRBD2 15 many TGTGCCAGCAGTGAACTAGCGGGGGGGCCCGGGGAGCTGTTTTTT CASSELAGGPGELFF
TRBJ2-7 TRBV20-1 - 15 many TGCAGTGCTAGAGTCGACAGACACCTCTCCTACGAGCAGTACTTC CSARVDRHLSYEQYF
TRBJ2-1 TRBV29-1 TRBD1 14 many TGCAGCGTTGTCGACAGGGTATTCGACAATGAGCAGTTCTTC CSVVDRVFDNEQFF
TRBJ1-2 TRBV10-3 - 13 - TGTGCCACGACCGGGGGCGCAAGCTATGGCTACACCTTC CATTGGASYGYTF
TRBJ1-4 TRBV5-6 TRBD1 16 - TGTGCCAGCAGCTTCAGCTCCGGGACAGGGGATGAAAAACTGTTTTTT CASSFSSGTGDEKLFF
TRBJ2-3 TRBV5-6 TRBD2 15 - TGTGCCAGCAGCCCTGTAGCGGGGAGCTCAGATACGCAGTATTTT CASSPVAGSSDTQYF
TRBJ2-7 TRBV20-1 - 16 many TGCAGTGCTAAATCCAGAACAAACCTAGCCTCCTACGAGCAGTACTTC CSAKSRTNLASYEQYF
TRBJ2-4 TRBV3-1 - 13 many TGTGCCAGCAGCAATGATCTCTCAAACATTCAGTACTTC CASSNDLSNIQYF
TRBJ1-1 TRBV28 - 14 many TGTGCCAGCAGTTTAGACGGACTGAACACTGAAGCTTTCTTT CASSLDGLNTEAFF
TRBJ2-3 TRBV7-9 TRBD2 17 many TGTGCCAGCAGCTTAGGGCTTAAGCGGGAAGACACAGATACGCAGTATTTT CASSLGLKREDTDTQYF
TRBJ1-1 TRBV12-3/TRBV12-4 - 12 many TGTGCCAGCAGCCCCCACGGGAGTGAAGCTTTCTTT CASSPHGSEAFF
TRBJ1-2 TRBV2 - 12 many TGTGCCAGCAGCCCCACACTCTATGGCTACACCTTC CASSPTLYGYTF
TRBJ1-2 TRBV7-9 - 13 many TGTGCCAGCAGCCCCCAGGGCTTTCGGGGCTACACCTTC CASSPQGFRGYTF
TRBJ1-2 TRBV5-1 TRBD1 14 many TGCGCCAGCAGCTTCGGGACAGGGTCTTCTGGCTACACCTTC CASSFGTGSSGYTF
TRBJ1-1 TRBV30 TRBD1 14 few TGTGCCTGGGGTGACGACAGGGCGAACACTGAAGCTTTCTTT CAWGDDRANTEAFF
TRBJ1-2 TRBV29-1 TRBD1 14 many TGCAGCGTCGAAGATTCCGGGACAGGGGTTGGCTACACCTTC CSVEDSGTGVGYTF
TRBJ2-5 TRBV7-2 - 15 many TGTGCCAGCAGCTTAGTAGGGTTTACTCCAGAGACCCAGTACTTC CASSLVGFTPETQYF
TRBJ2-1 TRBV20-1 - 14 - TGCAGTGCTAGAGGACAACACAAGAGGGATGAGCAGTTCTTC CSARGQHKRDEQFF
TRBJ2-3 TRBV25-1 - 14 many TGTGCCAGCCGCTGGGGCGGAAGCACAGATACGCAGTATTTT CASRWGGSTDTQYF
TRBJ2-1 TRBV20-1 TRBD2 14 many TGCAGTGCTAGAGATCCCGGGACTACCAATGAGCAGTTCTTC CSARDPGTTNEQFF
TRBJ1-6 TRBV6-1 - 20 few TGTGCCAGCGGCGGAAGGTCGGGACGATTCTTCAGCTCCTATAATTCACCCCTCCACTTT CASGGRSGRFFSSYNSPLHF
TRBJ1-2 TRBV20-1 TRBD1 13 many TGCAGTGCTCGACAGGGAGCTAACTATGGCTACACCTTC CSARQGANYGYTF
TRBJ2-5 TRBV20-1 - 14 many TGCAGTGCTAGAGTCGGCGGAGGACAAGAGACCCAGTACTTC CSARVGGGQETQYF
TRBJ2-3 TRBV9 TRBD2 17 - TGTGCCAGCAGCGTAGGGCTTCGGCGGGGGAGCACAGATACGCAGTATTTT CASSVGLRRGSTDTQYF
TRBJ2-5 TRBV20-1 TRBD2 14 many TGCAGTGCTAGATCCGGGACTAGCGGAGAGACCCAGTACTTC CSARSGTSGETQYF
TRBJ1-2 TRBV28 - 17 - TGTGCCAGCAGTTTATGGGGAAGCCTTCAGGGAATCGGGCTACACACCTTC CASSLWGSLQGIGLHTF
TRBJ1-1 TRBV19 - 11 many TGTGCCAGTAGAAACATGGCTGAAGCTTTCTTT CASRNMAEAFF
TRBJ2-7 TRBV6-2/TRBV6-3 - 11 once TGTGCCAGCAGTGGAATCTACGAGCAGTACTTC CASSGIYEQYF
TRBJ2-7 TRBV28 - 14 - TGTGCCAGCAGTTTTACAGCGAATCCCTACGAGCAGTACTTC CASSFTANPYEQYF
TRBJ1-2 TRBV12-3/TRBV12-4 - 14 few TGTGCCAGCAGTCCCGGGGCGAAACCCAGGGACTACACCTTC CASSPGAKPRDYTF
TRBJ2-3 TRBV7-8 TRBD2 18 few TGTGCCAGCAGCTTGGAGTTGGGACTAGCGGGCAGCACAGATACGCAGTATTTT CASSLELGLAGSTDTQYF
TRBJ2-4 TRBV18 - 14 many TGTGCCAGCTCACCAAGGCGAACCCAAAACATTCAGTACTTC CASSPRRTQNIQYF
TRBJ1-1 TRBV9 TRBD1 15 many TGTGCCAGCAGCATTACCGACAGGGCGACCACTGAAGCTTTCTTT CASSITDRATTEAFF
TRBJ1-2 TRBV7-8 - 15 many TGTGCCAGCAGCCCTGACAGTCGCGGGGGCTATGGCTACACCTTC CASSPDSRGGYGYTF
TRBJ1-1 TRBV9 - 14 many TGTGCCAGCAGCGGGGGGGGCTTGAACACTGAAGCTTTCTTT CASSGGGLNTEAFF
TRBJ1-1 TRBV6-4 - 15 many TGTGCCAGCACCCCGGAGGGGGGAGGGAGCACTGAAGCTTTCTTT CASTPEGGGSTEAFF
TRBJ2-3 TRBV9 - 14 many TGTGCCAGCAGCGTAGATACACCCACAGATACGCAGTATTTT CASSVDTPTDTQYF
TRBJ1-6 TRBV4-2 - 16 few TGTGCCAGCAGCCAAGAACGGGCGGAGGGCGATTCACCCCTCCACTTT CASSQERAEGDSPLHF